The following is a T cell receptor (beta chain) sequence with its context. What it recognizes is unknown. Treatment here: approximately nine-day PBMC culture with coronavirus spike peptide pools or control peptides (ViraFEST assay). The sample is drawn from a study of vaccination and CD4 T cells after COVID-19. On the study more broadly: Recovered-phase convalescent patients showed SARS-CoV-2 positivity by nasal swab PCR; nine were mild, one severe.

Sequencing of DNA taken from cultured CD4+ T cells relied on the Oncomine TCR Beta short-read assay. TCRdb processed the PCR reads anew with MiXCR; each CDR3 protein has one entry. The data contain 20,000 to 25,000 distinct CDR3 sequences, less than 50% of them singletons. The sample in question was CD4+ T cells from blood, cultured in vitro, obtained before SARS-CoV-2 vaccination. The clonotype comes from a human donor who had recovered from COVID-19.

DNA for the CDR3: TGTGCCACCAGTGATTTTTGGCGGGAGGGCGGCACAGATACGCAGTATTTT. It yields the protein CATSDFWREGGTDTQYF. The rearrangement links TRBV24-1 to TRBJ2-3; 9 nucleotides align to TRBD2. The trim removed 1 base at V and 1 base at J, leaving 5 bases unmatched. Germline V gene data show CDR1 as KGHDR and CDR2 as SFDVKD. This CDR3 is built from 17 residues.